This T cell receptor beta chain was identified during a study of T-cell memory formation after mild COVID-19. Study-level points and caveats: Pre-infection memory harbored some responding clones, suggesting cross-reactive memory joined. Later expanders leaned toward CD4+, whereas clones contracting from day 15 to 85 were balanced CD4/CD8.

After 5'RACE with constant-segment primers, TCR alpha and TCR beta cDNA libraries carrying sample barcodes and UMIs were obtained. TCRdb processed the 5' RACE reads anew with MiXCR; each CDR3 protein has one entry. The sample lists 450,000 to 650,000 distinct CDR3 sequences; more than 15% were seen once. Concerning this clonotype itself: Its antigen is still unknown.

Losses at the gene ends were 2 bases for V and 6 bases for J; bases not matched to a gene: 3. Germline lookup yields CDR1 SGDLS and CDR2 YYNGEE. The CDR3 totals 14 residues. Input material: PBMCs or a T cell subset sorted from them (not recorded which). The chain links TRBV9 to TRBJ1-2; TRBD1 matches at 11 bases. This TCR came from an adult woman who had mild COVID-19 (a few samples of this study predate the infection). Cell type and time point are not known. CDR3 bases: TGTGCCAGCAGCGTCGGACAGGGGGCTGATGGCTACACCTTC. Amino acid sequence: CASSVGQGADGYTF.